Below, 32 T cell receptor beta chains from the same sample are listed, as sequenced in a study of blood T cells in healthy people across ages. Combining a sample-barcoded 5' primer with a J-beta primer mix, a second PCR ran for about 6 to 12 cycles. TCRdb re-called the 5' RACE reads through MiXCR, storing one row per CDR3 protein. Of 700,000 to 1,000,000 distinct CDR3 sequences listed, 40% to 50% are singletons. Material for sequencing was blood. Source of these receptors: a man aged 55 to 70 in good health.

V usage is TRBV20-1 and J usage is TRBJ1-5; D gene unclear. The germline gives CDR1 DFQATT, CDR2 SNEGSKA (reference sequence). V was cut by 3 bases and J by 0 bases, with 12 bases left in between. The CDR3 is 15 residues long. Here the CDR3 reads CSASPGDPSNQPQHF. The CDR3, as DNA: TGCAGTGCTAGCCCCGGAGACCCTAGCAATCAGCCCCAGCATTTT.

This clonotype was detected only a few times. The chain is built from TRBV6-5 and TRBJ2-7; 7 bases are a match to TRBD1. V was pared by 5 bases and J by 0 bases, with 7 bases of the junction left unmatched. The CDR3 covers 15 residues. From germline, CDR1 is MNHEY and CDR2 SVGAGI. The CDR3 spells CASSILRGNSYEQYF. CDR3 in DNA: TGTGCCAGCAGTATACTCAGGGGGAACTCCTACGAGCAGTACTTC.

This clonotype came up a few times. The CDR3 is CASSSVLGGALDTQYF. The CDR3 bases are TGCGCCAGCAGCTCGGTCCTTGGGGGGGCCTTGGATACGCAGTATTTT. This chain connects TRBV5-1 to TRBJ2-3, with D perhaps matching TRBD2 (7 bases). CDR3 length: 16 amino acids. Germline values: CDR1 SGHRS, CDR2 YFSETQ. Trimming removed 3 bases from V and 6 bases from J, with 20 bases in between.

The chain is built from TRBV3-1 and TRBJ2-7; D possibly corresponds to TRBD2 (6 bases). CDR1 and CDR2 from the germline V gene are LGHDT and YNNKEL (reference sequence). CDR3 size: 15 residues. V lost 3 bases and J lost 0, with 12 bases in between. The CDR3 nucleotides read TGTGCCAGCAGCCACGACCCCGGGAGCTCCTACGAGCAGTACTTC. Protein product: CASSHDPGSSYEQYF.

The V call is TRBV7-8, the J call TRBJ2-3, with 7 bases lining up with TRBD2. CDR1 SGHVS and CDR2 FQNEAQ come from the germline V gene. The ends lost 1 base at V and 4 bases at J; junction bases unmatched: 8. This CDR3 has 16 amino acids. For the CDR3, the DNA is TGTGCCAGCAGCTTAGGAGGACTAGTCGGTGCAGATACGCAGTATTTT. This codes for CASSLGGLVGADTQYF.

The CDR3 region is CASSIGQGTEAFF. In DNA form, the CDR3 reads TGTGCCAGCAGCATCGGACAGGGTACTGAAGCTTTCTTT. The chain is built from TRBV11-2 and TRBJ1-1, with TRBD1 matching 8 bases. CDR1 is SGHAT and CDR2 is FQNNGV in the germline V gene. V dropped 5 bases and J dropped 5; count of bases not matched to a gene: 4. The CDR3 extends over 13 amino acids.

J is TRBJ2-3 and V is TRBV6-2 or TRBV6-3; TRBD1 aligns across 8 bases. The V gene end was trimmed by 2 bases and the J gene end by 13 bases; junction bases not matched to a gene: 8. CDR1 is MNHEY and CDR2 is SVGEGT in the germline V gene. The CDR3 runs to 13 residues. This chain's CDR3 is CASSYGRTGFEYF. The CDR3 DNA sequence: TGTGCCAGCAGTTACGGACGGACAGGGTTTGAGTATTTT.

This clonotype was seen a handful of times. The chain has TRBV7-2 and TRBJ2-3; the D gene is possibly TRBD2 (7 bases). This CDR3 contains 15 residues. Looked up from germline, CDR1 is SGHTA and CDR2 is FQGNSA. Trimming took 1 base from V and 7 from J, leaving 15 bases between them. The CDR3 sequence: CASSLGGGASNTQYF. CDR3 in DNA: TGTGCCAGCAGCTTAGGTGGGGGGGCATCTAATACGCAGTATTTT.

This rearrangement joins TRBV6-5 to TRBJ2-4; D perhaps matches TRBD1 (5 bases). V was clipped by 2 bases and J by 0 bases, with 11 bases between them. CDR3 length: 16 residues. The germline V gene encodes CDR1 MNHEY and CDR2 SVGAGI. CDR3 nucleotide sequence: TGTGCCAGCAGTTACGGGCAGGGTATAGCCAAAAACATTCAGTACTTC. Translated: CASSYGQGIAKNIQYF.

The chain recombines TRBV27 with TRBJ2-1, with D tentatively TRBD1 (6 bases). The length of the CDR3 is 14 residues. From germline, CDR1 is MNHEY and CDR2 SMNVEV (reference sequence). The germline V and J ends were trimmed by 8 bases and 5 bases, with 16 bases remaining between them. The CDR3 bases are TGTGCCAGCGGGACGCTGGACAGTCACAATGAGCAGTTCTTC. Translated: CASGTLDSHNEQFF.

As for this clonotype: One junction end does not reproduce the germline sequence, and a read error may be involved. The CDR3 coding sequence is TGTGCCAGCATCTTAAATACAGGGCCTAACACTGAAGCTTTCTTT. Translating it yields CASILNTGPNTEAFF. The V gene is TRBV11-2, the J gene TRBJ1-1; D is possibly TRBD1 (6 bases). The germline CDR1 and CDR2 sequences are SGHAT and FQNNGV. The CDR3 totals 15 residues. Looking up the rest from reference TRBV11-2 and TRBJ1-1 gives the full variable domain: EAGVAQSPRYKIIEKRQSVAFWCNPISGHATLYWYQQILGQGPKLLIQFQNNGVVDDSQLPKDRFSAERLKGVDSTLKIQPAKLEDSAVYLCASILNTGPNTEAFFGQGTRLTVV.

This clonotype has a handful of counts. The V gene is TRBV20-1, the J gene TRBJ2-1, with TRBD2 identical over 13 bases. This CDR3 is built from 19 residues. Germline CDR1 is DFQATT and CDR2 is SNEGSKA (reference sequence). V shed 4 bases, J shed 6 bases, and the junction held 18 bases outside the gene matches. The CDR3 here is CSATPPPGLAGSGGNEQFF. The CDR3 DNA reads TGCAGTGCTACCCCACCACCGGGACTAGCGGGGAGTGGAGGCAATGAGCAGTTCTTC.

This clonotype has ten or more counts. The chain couples TRBV29-1 to TRBJ2-5; D is uncertain. CDR1 and CDR2 from the germline V gene are SQVTM and ANQGSEA. V was pared by 5 bases and J by 5 bases, with 6 bases between. CDR3 length: 10 residues. The CDR3 DNA reads TGCAGCGTTATTAGGGAGACCCAGTACTTC. This gives the protein CSVIRETQYF.

This clonotype was counted a few times. V gene TRBV28 combines with J gene TRBJ2-7, with TRBD1 matching 7 bases. CDR3 size: 13 residues. Germline V gene data show CDR1 as MDHEN and CDR2 as SYDVKM. The V segment lost 5 bases and the J segment 7 bases; nucleotides outside the gene matches: 8. For the CDR3, the DNA is TGTGCCAGCAGTCCAAACAGGGGTTGGGAGCAGTACTTC. Translation: CASSPNRGWEQYF.

This rearrangement joins TRBV5-1 to TRBJ2-1; no reliable D call. Judging by the DNA end, TRBJ2-7 fits better; the J call may be wrong. The CDR3 covers 16 residues. Germline CDR1 SGHRS, CDR2 YFSETQ. The CDR3 loop is CASSLEAQISYNEQYF. The CDR3 bases are TGCGCCAGCAGCTTGGAGGCACAGATCTCCTACAATGAGCAGTACTTC.

The rearrangement joins TRBV7-2 to TRBJ2-7; TRBD2 aligns across 8 bases. Germline-derived CDR1 and CDR2 are SGHTA and FQGNSA. The CDR3 sequence is 14 residues long. V lost 7 bases and J lost 7; bases outside the gene matches: 12. The CDR3 reads CASIIAGTPGEQYF. As DNA, the CDR3 is TGTGCCAGCATCATAGCGGGGACCCCGGGAGAGCAGTACTTC. Supplemented by reference TRBV7-2 and TRBJ2-7, the full variable domain reads GAGVSQSPSNKVTEKGKDVELRCDPISGHTALYWYRQSLGQGLEFLIYFQGNSAPDKSGLPSDRFSAERTGGSVSTLTIQRTQQEDSAVYLCASIIAGTPGEQYFGPGTRLTVT.

This clonotype has a handful of counts. An end of the junction differs from the germline gene, which may be a read error. The gene calls are TRBV4-3 and TRBJ1-6; unclear D gene. Germline CDR1 is LGHNA and CDR2 is YSLEER. This CDR3 has 15 amino acids. The CDR3 spells CASSQDIGNSSLLHF. CDR3 in DNA: TGCGCCAGCAGCCAAGATATCGGGAATTCATCACTCCTCCACTTT.

The chain joins TRBV5-1 to TRBJ1-1, with D uncertain. Germline assignment: CDR1 SGHRS and CDR2 YFSETQ. V lost 3 bases, J lost 2 bases, and 8 bases lay in between. The CDR3 consists of 13 residues. The CDR3, as DNA: TGCGCCAGCAGCTGGAGCGGAAACACTGAAGCTTTCTTT. Translated: CASSWSGNTEAFF.

The CDR3 nucleotides are TGTGCCAGCAGTTTGGGACCACAGGTTTATAACGGGGAGCTGTTTTTT. Its protein is CASSLGPQVYNGELFF. The chain employs TRBV27 and TRBJ2-2, with D perhaps being TRBD1 or TRBD2 (5 bases each). Trimming removed 3 bases from V and 7 bases from J, with 18 bases in between. This CDR3 contains 16 residues. Germline CDR1 and CDR2: MNHEY and SMNVEV (reference sequence).

This clonotype has at least ten counts. The V gene is TRBV9, the J gene TRBJ1-2; D not resolved. Trimming cost V 0 bases and J 1 base, with 1 base left between them. There are 12 residues in the CDR3. Germline CDR1 SGDLS, CDR2 YYNGEE. In nucleotides, the CDR3 is TGTGCCAGCAGCGTAGATAACTATGGCTACACCTTC. Its translation is CASSVDNYGYTF.

The J gene is TRBJ2-1, the V gene TRBV3-1, with 10 bases lining up with TRBD2. CDR1 and CDR2 (germline): LGHDT, YNNKEL (reference sequence). The CDR3 is 14 amino acids. V was clipped by 4 bases and J by 15 bases; unmatched bases: 12. CDR3 sequence: CASSPTISGGLGFF. Here the CDR3 DNA reads TGTGCCAGCAGCCCTACGATTAGCGGGGGGCTCGGGTTCTTC.

This clonotype was seen ten or more times. The chain recombines TRBV28 with TRBJ1-5; TRBD1 agrees at 8 bases. The CDR3 extends over 16 amino acids. Germline-derived CDR1 and CDR2 are MDHEN and SYDVKM. V trimming: 6 bases; J trimming: 6 bases; junction bases outside the gene matches: 13. CDR3 amino acids: CASSSPGGKESQPQHF. The CDR3, as DNA: TGTGCCAGCAGCTCACCAGGGGGCAAGGAGTCTCAGCCCCAGCATTTT. Complete variable domain (other parts from reference TRBV28 and TRBJ1-5): DVKVTQSSRYLVKRTGEKVFLECVQDMDHENMFWYRQDPGLGLRLIYFSYDVKMKEKGDIPEGYSVSREKKERFSLILESASTNQTSMYLCASSSPGGKESQPQHFGDGTRLSIL.

This clonotype was detected a few times. The junction departs from the called germline gene at one end, perhaps through a read error. V usage is TRBV7-8 and J usage is TRBJ2-4; 7 bases agree with TRBD1. The CDR3 has 18 residues. Per germline, CDR1 SGHVS and CDR2 FQNEAQ. CDR3 protein: CANSDRPGQLRAKNIQYF. The CDR3 DNA reads TGTGCCAACAGCGATAGACCGGGACAGCTGCGGGCCAAAAACATTCAGTACTTC.

The table lists this clonotype with a few counts. The rearrangement links TRBV7-9 to TRBJ2-7; D remains unclear. V lost 0 bases, J lost 2 bases, and 8 bases lay in between. Germline-derived CDR1 and CDR2 are SEHNR and FQNEAQ (reference sequence). This CDR3 is 14 amino acids long. In nucleotides, the CDR3 is TGTGCCAGCAGCTTAGCTGGAGTTACCTACGAGCAGTACTTC. This codes for CASSLAGVTYEQYF.

The chain uses TRBV30 and TRBJ1-2, with TRBD1 matching over 7 bases. Germline V gene lookup returns CDR1 GTSNPN and CDR2 SVGIG (reference sequence). J lost 8 bases, V lost 1 base, and 7 bases had no gene match. The CDR3 has 13 residues. The CDR3 nucleotides are TGTGCCTGGAGTGGTTACAGGGGTGAGGGCTACACCTTC. This sequence encodes CAWSGYRGEGYTF.

The rearrangement uses TRBV5-6 and TRBJ2-4; TRBD1 is a possible D gene (6 bases). The CDR3 runs to 14 residues. Trimming took 4 bases from V and 7 from J, leaving 15 bases between them. Per the germline V gene, CDR1 is SGHDT and CDR2 is YYEEEE. The CDR3 protein is CASSDTGLRNIQYF. CDR3 sequence (DNA): TGTGCCAGCAGCGACACAGGGTTAAGGAACATTCAGTACTTC.

There are many counts of this clonotype. This chain joins TRBV25-1 and TRBJ2-3; no firm D call. CDR1 and CDR2 (germline): MGHDK, SYGVNS. V was trimmed by 6 bases and J by 5 bases, leaving 18 bases between them. The length of the CDR3 is 15 residues. CDR3: CASRPQGYQLDTQYF. In DNA, the CDR3 is TGTGCCAGCAGACCACAAGGATACCAGTTAGATACGCAGTATTTT.

The sample holds a few counts of this clonotype. The gene calls are TRBV5-1 and TRBJ2-7; D is unclear. The germline V gene encodes CDR1 SGHRS and CDR2 YFSETQ. The V end lost 0 bases, the J end lost 4 bases, and 14 bases lay between the germline ends. The CDR3 is made up of 15 amino acids. CDR3 nucleotide sequence: TGCGCCAGCAGCTTGGAAGCCATTCTCCCTTACGAGCAGTACTTC. Residues: CASSLEAILPYEQYF.

This clonotype was counted between two and nine times. The genes are TRBV11-2 and TRBJ1-1, with unresolved D. This CDR3 comprises 14 residues. With 0 bases removed from V and 10 bases from J, the gap between germline ends came to 15 bases. Per germline, CDR1 SGHAT and CDR2 FQNNGV. CDR3 DNA: TGTGCCAGCAGCTTAGATCGTGTAACGCGGGCAGCTTTCTTT. As protein: CASSLDRVTRAAFF.

V usage is TRBV4-3 and J usage is TRBJ1-1; no definite D call. Germline V gene data show CDR1 as LGHNA and CDR2 as YSLEER. V lost 0 bases and J 5 bases, leaving 13 bases between the germline ends. CDR3 length: 15 residues. The CDR3 loop reads CASSQDAGSRTEAFF. The CDR3, as DNA: TGCGCCAGCAGCCAAGATGCGGGGAGTCGGACTGAAGCTTTCTTT.

J is TRBJ2-7 and V is TRBV6-1; unclear D gene. The CDR3 consists of 18 residues. Looked up from germline, CDR1 is MNHNS and CDR2 is SASEGT. Trimming stripped 6 bases from V and 2 bases from J, with 26 bases between. The CDR3 coding sequence is TGTGCCAGCAGCACCCCCCGGGCCCTGGGAAGGTATGCCTACGAGCAGTACTTC. Its translation is CASSTPRALGRYAYEQYF.

The gene calls are TRBV9 and TRBJ2-4; D perhaps matches TRBD1 (6 bases). The tail of the sequence fits TRBJ2-5 better, so the J call may be wrong. Germline V gives CDR1 SGDLS, CDR2 YYNGEE. CDR3 length equals 15 residues. The DNA for the CDR3 is TGTGCCAGCAGCCAAAACGCCGTGAGGGGGGAGACCCAGTACTTC. It yields the protein CASSQNAVRGETQYF.